One and the same sample provided the 17 T cell receptor beta chains below, sequenced in a study of blood T cell repertoires in COVID-19. The method was immunoSEQ multiplex PCR; TCRdb's version includes in-frame clones alone and lacks a portion of them. The sample has about 220,000 clones; over 75% are singletons. The sample comprised PBMCs or T cells enriched from blood (not recorded which). The receptors stem from a woman aged 60-70 years who had recovered from COVID-19.

J is TRBJ2-1 and V is TRBV5-1, with a weak D call TRBD2 (5 bases). This CDR3 spans 16 amino acids. From germline, CDR1 is SGHRS and CDR2 YFSETQ. V was clipped by 2 bases and J by 0 bases, with 12 bases between them. The CDR3 spells CASSFSWRSSYNEQFF. The CDR3 DNA sequence: TGCGCCAGCAGCTTTTCGTGGAGGAGCTCCTACAATGAGCAGTTCTTC. The whole variable domain, filled in from reference TRBV5-1 and TRBJ2-1, reads KAGVTQTPRYLIKTRGQQVTLSCSPISGHRSVSWYQQTPGQGLQFLFEYFSETQRNKGNFPGRFSGRQFSNSRSEMNVSTLELGDSALYLCASSFSWRSSYNEQFFGPGTRLTVL.

The count of this clone is one. The V call is TRBV6-6, the J call TRBJ1-3, with unresolved D. V lost 4 bases, J lost 3 bases, and 4 bases lay in between. There are 12 residues in the CDR3. Germline V gives CDR1 MNHNY, CDR2 SVGAGI (reference sequence). CDR3: CASSSGGNTIYF. The CDR3 bases are TGTGCCAGCAGTTCGGGTGGAAACACCATATATTTT.

This clone was detected only a few times. This sequence joins TRBV18 and TRBJ2-1; D gene uncertain. Germline values: CDR1 KGHSH, CDR2 LQKENI. Between the trimmed V and J ends, which lost 0 bases and 0 bases, there was a span of 15 bases. This CDR3 is 18 amino acids long. In DNA, the CDR3 is TGTGCCAGCTCACCACCGAATAAGGCCTCAGGCTCCTACAATGAGCAGTTCTTC. Residues: CASSPPNKASGSYNEQFF.

The chain uses TRBV12-3 or TRBV12-4 and TRBJ2-3; possibly TRBD1 for D (6 bases). V was trimmed by 6 bases and J by 5 bases, leaving 12 bases between them. This CDR3 has 13 residues. The CDR3 DNA reads TGTGCCAGCAGGTTGGGGGCGCGAGATACGCAGTATTTT. Translated, it gives CASRLGARDTQYF.

The rearrangement links TRBV27 to TRBJ2-3; D is ambiguous. The CDR3 is 14 residues long. Germline values: CDR1 MNHEY, CDR2 SMNVEV (reference sequence). The V end lost 7 bases, the J end lost 2 bases, and 13 bases lay between the germline ends. As DNA, the CDR3 is TGTGCCAGCATGGAGCGAAGACCCACAGATACGCAGTATTTT. Encoded protein: CASMERRPTDTQYF.

The chain is built from TRBV7-2 and TRBJ1-2; 9 bases align to TRBD1. V shed 5 bases and J 0 bases; nucleotides not matched to a gene: 4. Germline loops: CDR1 SGHTA, CDR2 FQGNSA. CDR3 length equals 15 residues. As DNA, the CDR3 is TGTGCCAGCAGCATACAGGGGGCGACTAACTATGGCTACACCTTC. Its translation is CASSIQGATNYGYTF. The full variable domain, rest sourced from reference TRBV7-2 and TRBJ1-2, is GAGVSQSPSNKVTEKGKDVELRCDPISGHTALYWYRQSLGQGLEFLIYFQGNSAPDKSGLPSDRFSAERTGGSVSTLTIQRTQQEDSAVYLCASSIQGATNYGYTFGSGTRLTVV.

The CDR3 coding sequence is TGCGCCAGCAGCGGACAGGGCTACGAGCAGTACTTC. Residues: CASSGQGYEQYF. This chain uses TRBV5-1 with TRBJ2-7, with TRBD1 identical over 8 bases. There are 12 residues in the CDR3. V was pared by 4 bases and J by 3 bases, with 0 bases of the junction left unmatched. Germline V gene data show CDR1 as SGHRS and CDR2 as YFSETQ.

V gene TRBV10-3 combines with J gene TRBJ2-2; 8 bases align to TRBD1. The CDR3 runs to 15 residues. Trimming at V came to 6 bases and at J to 7 bases, leaving 10 bases not matched to a gene. Germline CDR1 reads ENHRY; CDR2 reads SYGVKD. The CDR3 is CAIRNKQGEGGELFF. The CDR3 nucleotides read TGTGCCATCAGGAACAAACAGGGGGAAGGCGGGGAGCTGTTTTTT.

The chain combines TRBV12-5 with TRBJ2-1; D might be TRBD2 (6 bases). V was clipped by 1 base and J by 5 bases, with 9 bases between them. Germline lookup yields CDR1 LGHNT and CDR2 FRNRAP. The CDR3 has 14 amino acids. CDR3 DNA: TGTGCTAGTGGTTTGGCGGGGGTTGACAATGAGCAGTTCTTC. It codes for CASGLAGVDNEQFF.

The rearrangement uses TRBV2 and TRBJ1-2; D gene ambiguous. Trimming removed 7 bases at V and 3 bases at J, with 15 bases between. CDR1 SNHLY and CDR2 FYNNEI come from the germline V gene. The CDR3 covers 14 residues. In nucleotides, the CDR3 is TGTGCCAGCACTACTAGGTCCGGCGACTATGGCTACACCTTC. Its translation: CASTTRSGDYGYTF.

Only a few counts were recorded for this clone. The rearrangement joins TRBV29-1 to TRBJ2-7; 8 bases align to TRBD1. CDR3 length equals 24 residues. Losses at the gene ends were 2 bases for V and 2 bases for J; bases not matched to a gene: 35. Germline assignment: CDR1 SQVTM and CDR2 ANQGSEA. CDR3 loop: CSVEIREKKGENGTPGQATYEQYF. The DNA of the CDR3 is TGCAGCGTTGAAATACGGGAAAAAAAAGGGGAGAATGGTACCCCGGGACAGGCCACCTACGAGCAGTACTTC.

This chain uses TRBV5-1 with TRBJ1-2; 11 bases match TRBD1. Trimming at V came to 2 bases and at J to 8 bases, leaving 5 bases not matched to a gene. CDR3 length equals 14 residues. CDR1 is SGHRS and CDR2 is YFSETQ in the germline V gene. CDR3 amino acids: CASSLGQGAGGYTF. CDR3 DNA sequence: TGCGCCAGCAGCTTAGGACAGGGGGCAGGCGGCTACACCTTC.

The genes are TRBV13 and TRBJ1-1, with D possibly TRBD1 on 5 matching bases. The CDR3 extends over 17 amino acids. V lost 5 bases and J lost 3, with 22 bases in between. The germline V gene has CDR1 PRHDT and CDR2 FYEKMQ (reference sequence). CDR3 sequence (DNA): TGTGCCAGCAGCACCCTCGACAGCTTCGGTGGGGACACTGAAGCTTTCTTT. Protein sequence: CASSTLDSFGGDTEAFF.

This clone was counted between two and nine times. The V and J genes are TRBV7-8 and TRBJ1-2; D may be TRBD1 (6 bases). The CDR3 spans 14 residues. Germline values: CDR1 SGHVS, CDR2 FQNEAQ. V dropped 5 bases and J dropped 4 bases, with 14 bases sitting between them. In nucleotides, the CDR3 is TGTGCCAGCAGCGCCCAACAGGGACCCTATGGCTACACCTTC. Translating gives CASSAQQGPYGYTF.

The CDR3 bases are TGTGCCAGCAGCCAAGATACTCTCAGGGGAACCGGGGAGCTGTTTTTT. This translates into CASSQDTLRGTGELFF. V usage is TRBV4-2 and J usage is TRBJ2-2; tentatively, D is TRBD1 (6 bases). Germline CDR1 and CDR2: LGHNA and YNFKEQ. CDR3 length: 16 amino acids. The V and J ends lost 0 bases and 5 bases respectively, with 13 bases between them.

The genes are TRBV18 and TRBJ1-6; no clear D gene. The CDR3 length is 16 residues. Trimming removed 0 bases from V and 0 bases from J, with 6 bases in between. The germline V gene has CDR1 KGHSH and CDR2 LQKENI. CDR3 coding DNA: TGTGCCAGCTCACCACCCGGGAGCTCCTATAATTCACCCCTCCACTTT. Protein sequence: CASSPPGSSYNSPLHF. Based on the CDR3 plus reference TRBV18 and TRBJ1-6, the full variable domain is NAGVMQNPRHLVRRRGQEARLRCSPMKGHSHVYWYRQLPEEGLKFMVYLQKENIIDESGMPKERFSAEFPKEGPSILRIQQVVRGDSAAYFCASSPPGSSYNSPLHFGNGTRLTVT.

This clone came up once. This sequence joins TRBV12-3 or TRBV12-4 and TRBJ1-1, with D maybe TRBD1 (5 bases). V was shortened by 6 bases and J by 1 base, with 9 bases between the two germline ends. The length of the CDR3 is 13 residues. CDR3 amino acids: CASSIGQNTEAFF. The CDR3 DNA is TGTGCCAGCAGCATAGGACAGAACACTGAAGCTTTCTTT.